The 27 T cell receptor beta chains below come from one sample, sequenced in a study of cytomegalovirus exposure and HLA in healthy donors. PCR primers comprised 60 Vbeta and 13 Jbeta primers. Libraries were prepared by immunoSEQ multiplex PCR; TCRdb keeps only in-frame clonotypes and omits some of them. The table has 70,000 to 90,000 clones, over 60% seen once; the top ten hold around 4%. Source material: PBMCs. The receptors come from a man in his 60s in good health and CMV-seronegative.

The rearrangement uses TRBV14 and TRBJ2-7; a weak D match, TRBD1 (5 bases). There are 14 residues in the CDR3. V shed 1 base and J shed 3 bases, with 10 bases lying between them. Germline CDR1 is SGHDN and CDR2 is FVKESK. The CDR3 loop is CASSQVRGGYEQYF. In DNA, the CDR3 is TGTGCCAGCAGCCAAGTAAGGGGCGGCTACGAGCAGTACTTC.

The V gene is TRBV6-4, the J gene TRBJ1-2; 7 bases map to TRBD1. Germline V gene lookup returns CDR1 MRHNA and CDR2 SNTAGT. The CDR3 is 16 amino acids. Germline trimming cut 3 bases from V and 0 bases from J; bases unmatched to any gene: 7. The CDR3 here is CASSDFPGTANYGYTF. The CDR3 nucleotides are TGTGCCAGCAGTGATTTCCCCGGGACAGCTAACTATGGCTACACCTTC.

CDR3 sequence reads: CASSSGRDQENTEAFF. The CDR3 DNA is TGTGCCAGCAGCTCGGGGAGGGACCAGGAGAACACTGAAGCTTTCTTT. The chain employs TRBV21-1 and TRBJ1-1. TRBV21-1 is marked as a pseudogene. The CDR3 contains 16 residues.

This chain connects TRBV7-3 to TRBJ2-2; possibly TRBD1 for D (6 bases). Looked up from germline, CDR1 is SGHTA and CDR2 is FQGTGA. The V end lost 4 bases, the J end lost 9 bases, and 21 bases lay between the germline ends. The CDR3 has 16 amino acids. For the CDR3, the DNA is TGTGCCAGCAGCTCAGGTCCCCGCGGACAGTCCCGGGAGCTGTTTTTT. As protein: CASSSGPRGQSRELFF.

The J gene is TRBJ2-3, the V gene TRBV12-2; the D call in the table, TRBD1, was not verified against the DNA. TRBV12-2 is described as a pseudogene. The CDR3 is made up of 15 amino acids. CDR3 amino acids: CASRGDSTDTDTQYF. The CDR3 region has the DNA TGTGCAAGTCGCGGGGACAGTACGGACACAGATACGCAGTATTTT.

The chain has TRBV25-1 and TRBJ2-5; D is ambiguous. Germline V gives CDR1 MGHDK, CDR2 SYGVNS. The germline V and J ends were trimmed by 4 bases and 1 base, with 7 bases remaining between them. The CDR3 is 13 amino acids. CDR3 sequence reads: CASSGRFQETQYF. The CDR3 DNA sequence: TGTGCCAGCAGTGGCAGGTTCCAAGAGACCCAGTACTTC.

This clone was detected a few times. The chain uses TRBV7-9 and TRBJ1-6; D is unresolved. Germline CDR1 reads SEHNR; CDR2 reads FQNEAQ (reference sequence). The CDR3 extends over 12 amino acids. V was pared by 1 base and J by 10 bases, with 5 bases between. The CDR3 here is CASSLGQSPLHF. The CDR3 DNA reads TGTGCCAGCAGCTTAGGGCAATCACCCCTCCACTTT.

The chain couples TRBV6-6 to TRBJ1-1; D gene uncertain. V lost 2 bases, J lost 6 bases, and 16 bases lay in between. Germline V CDR1 and CDR2: MNHNY, SVGAGI (reference sequence). CDR3 length: 15 amino acids. CDR3 DNA: TGTGCCAGCAGTTACGGTTCCCCAGCCAGCGCTGAAGCTTTCTTT. This codes for CASSYGSPASAEAFF.

This sequence joins TRBV7-9 and TRBJ2-7; 9 bases match TRBD1. This CDR3 contains 16 residues. Germline V gives CDR1 SEHNR, CDR2 FQNEAQ (reference sequence). Losses at the gene ends were 5 bases for V and 5 bases for J; bases not matched to a gene: 13. The CDR3 loop is CASSRLLGQGQNEQYF. CDR3 nucleotides: TGTGCCAGCAGCCGCCTCCTGGGACAGGGACAGAACGAGCAGTACTTC. Combining the CDR3 with reference TRBV7-9 and TRBJ2-7 gives the whole variable domain DTGVSQNPRHKITKRGQNVTFRCDPISEHNRLYWYRQTLGQGPEFLTYFQNEAQLEKSRLLSDRFSAERPKGSFSTLEIQRTEQGDSAMYLCASSRLLGQGQNEQYFGPGTRLTVT.

The DNA for the CDR3 is TGTGCCAGCAGCTTGCGGAGAGAGGGGACAGGGTCTGGAAACACCATATATTTT. Amino acids: CASSLRREGTGSGNTIYF. The chain is built from TRBV11-2 and TRBJ1-3, with 9 nucleotides matching TRBD1. The CDR3 extends over 18 amino acids. Looked up from germline, CDR1 is SGHAT and CDR2 is FQNNGV. The V gene end was trimmed by 3 bases and the J gene end by 1 base; junction bases not matched to a gene: 10. Full variable domain (outside the CDR3, taken from reference TRBV11-2 and TRBJ1-3): EAGVAQSPRYKIIEKRQSVAFWCNPISGHATLYWYQQILGQGPKLLIQFQNNGVVDDSQLPKDRFSAERLKGVDSTLKIQPAKLEDSAVYLCASSLRREGTGSGNTIYFGEGSWLTVV.

The chain is built from TRBV5-4 and TRBJ1-6, with 10 nucleotides matching TRBD1. CDR1 and CDR2 from the germline V gene are SGHNT and YYREEE (reference sequence). Trimming at V came to 3 bases and at J to 1 base, leaving 1 base not matched to a gene. This CDR3 is built from 16 residues. CDR3 DNA: TGTGCCAGCAGCTGGGACAGGGGTTCCTATAATTCACCCCTCCACTTT. This sequence encodes CASSWDRGSYNSPLHF.

V usage is TRBV2 and J usage is TRBJ2-5; 11 nucleotides match TRBD2. CDR1 and CDR2 from the germline V gene are SNHLY and FYNNEI. The junction had 2 bases not matched to a gene; V was cut back by 6 bases and J by 2 bases. CDR3 size: 14 residues. The DNA of the CDR3 is TGTGCCAGCAGGGCTAGCGGGGGGCAAGAGACCCAGTACTTC. Translation gives CASRASGGQETQYF.

V and J are TRBV5-1 and TRBJ2-7, with 10 bases lining up with TRBD1. CDR1 and CDR2 (germline): SGHRS, YFSETQ. V was clipped by 7 bases and J by 4 bases; unmatched bases: 11. The CDR3 is made up of 15 amino acids. The CDR3 sequence is CASSMGGTGVYEQYF. Written as DNA, the CDR3 is TGCGCCAGCTCAATGGGTGGGACAGGGGTTTACGAGCAGTACTTC.

The rearrangement joins TRBV29-1 to TRBJ1-1; 7 positions agree with TRBD1. Germline CDR1 and CDR2: SQVTM and ANQGSEA. The V and J ends lost 7 bases and 8 bases, in that order; junction bases with no gene match: 13. The CDR3 has 13 residues. CDR3 bases: TGCAGCGAGGTGACAGGGCCCTCGTCAGAAGCTTTCTTT. This gives the protein CSEVTGPSSEAFF. Looking up the rest from reference TRBV29-1 and TRBJ1-1 gives the full variable domain: SAVISQKPSRDICQRGTSLTIQCQVDSQVTMMFWYRQQPGQSLTLIATANQGSEATYESGFVIDKFPISRPNLTFSTLTVSNMSPEDSSIYLCSEVTGPSSEAFFGQGTRLTVV.

This chain links TRBV5-1 with TRBJ2-3; tentative D call: TRBD1 (5 bases). CDR3 length equals 16 residues. CDR1 is SGHRS and CDR2 is YFSETQ in the germline V gene. V was clipped by 4 bases and J by 3 bases, with 18 bases between them. The CDR3 here is CASSVTGSGWTDTQYF. The CDR3 region has the DNA TGCGCCAGCAGCGTCACAGGTTCCGGATGGACAGATACGCAGTATTTT.

V usage is TRBV6-5 and J usage is TRBJ2-7; perhaps TRBD1 as D (6 bases). The CDR3 runs to 14 residues. The ends were cut back, 2 bases at V and 3 bases at J, with 11 bases in the middle. The germline V gene has CDR1 MNHEY and CDR2 SVGAGI. The DNA of the CDR3 is TGTGCCAGCAGTTACCCTGGACAGTTCTACGAGCAGTACTTC. This encodes CASSYPGQFYEQYF.

This clone turned up a few times. The V and J genes are TRBV30 and TRBJ2-7; 9 nucleotides align to TRBD1. The CDR3 is 11 residues long. The germline V gene encodes CDR1 GTSNPN and CDR2 SVGIG (reference sequence). V was clipped by 2 bases and J by 13 bases; unmatched bases: 6. The CDR3 DNA is TGTGCCTGGAGTACCGGGACAGGGTACTACTTC. This encodes CAWSTGTGYYF.

This clone was counted a single time. J is TRBJ2-2 and V is TRBV19, with TRBD2 identical over 8 bases. V shed 4 bases and J 6 bases; nucleotides not matched to a gene: 10. This CDR3 spans 16 amino acids. Germline CDR1 is LNHDA and CDR2 is SQIVND (reference sequence). CDR3 sequence: CASSNQAGVRAGELFF. DNA of the CDR3: TGTGCCAGTAGTAACCAAGCGGGGGTGAGGGCCGGGGAGCTGTTTTTT.

V and J are TRBV7-3 and TRBJ2-1, with TRBD1 identical over 11 bases. This CDR3 spans 15 amino acids. Unmatched junction bases numbered 2, after V lost 2 bases and J lost 5 bases. Germline CDR1 is SGHTA and CDR2 is FQGTGA. The CDR3 sequence is CASSLGQGAHNEQFF. The CDR3 DNA follows: TGTGCCAGCAGCTTAGGACAGGGGGCTCACAATGAGCAGTTCTTC.

Concerning this clone: Different DNA sequences within this sample yield the same CDR3. The chain has TRBV6-5 and TRBJ2-1; D remains ambiguous. Germline CDR1 reads MNHEY; CDR2 reads SVGAGI. V was shortened by 4 bases and J by 4 bases, with 14 bases between the two germline ends. The CDR3 covers 15 residues. The CDR3 DNA follows: TGTGCCAGCAGTTCACCGGCAGCGCGGTACAATGAGCAGTTCTTC. Protein product: CASSSPAARYNEQFF.

This clone was counted a few times. The chain employs TRBV4-2 and TRBJ1-6; D is possibly TRBD1 (5 bases). This CDR3 is built from 14 residues. Looked up from germline, CDR1 is LGHNA and CDR2 is YNFKEQ. Trimming shortened V by 0 bases and J by 13 bases, and 13 bases separated the two germline ends. CDR3 coding DNA: TGTGCCAGCAGCCAAGATCGGGGGAATCGCCCCCTCCACTTT. It specifies CASSQDRGNRPLHF.

The rearrangement joins TRBV5-4 to TRBJ2-1; 11 positions match TRBD2. The CDR3 length is 15 residues. With 2 bases clipped from V and 6 bases from J, the junction kept 4 bases outside the gene matches. Germline CDR1 reads SGHNT; CDR2 reads YYREEE (reference sequence). CDR3 DNA: TGTGCCAGCAGCTTTGGTAGCGGGGGGGCCAATGAGCAGTTCTTC. It is translated as CASSFGSGGANEQFF.

This sequence joins TRBV6-1 and TRBJ2-2, with a possible D match to TRBD2 (6 bases). Between the trimmed V and J ends, which lost 6 bases and 2 bases, there was a span of 10 bases. Germline V gives CDR1 MNHNS, CDR2 SASEGT. The CDR3 runs 14 residues. CDR3 protein: CASRGLSNTGELFF. For the CDR3, the DNA is TGTGCCAGCAGGGGACTGAGCAACACCGGGGAGCTGTTTTTT.

The rearrangement links TRBV29-1 to TRBJ1-3; no clear D gene. The germline V and J ends were trimmed by 1 base and 2 bases, with 6 bases remaining between them. This CDR3 spans 13 amino acids. In germline, CDR1 is SQVTM, CDR2 ANQGSEA. The CDR3 loop is CSVEGRPGNTIYF. The DNA for the CDR3 is TGCAGCGTTGAAGGCAGGCCTGGAAACACCATATATTTT.

This sequence joins TRBV15 and TRBJ1-4; 11 bases are a match to TRBD1. CDR3 length: 17 amino acids. Trimming removed 0 bases from V and 8 bases from J; junction bases left unmatched: 8. CDR1 and CDR2 (germline): LNHNV, YYDKDF (reference sequence). CDR3 bases: TGTGCCACCAGCAGAGATGATGGGACAGGGGGAAGAGAAAAACTGTTTTTT. This sequence encodes CATSRDDGTGGREKLFF.

V is TRBV11-2 and J is TRBJ1-4; TRBD1 matches at 7 bases. The junction had 11 bases not matched to a gene; V was cut back by 7 bases and J by 6 bases. This CDR3 has 15 residues. Germline loops: CDR1 SGHAT, CDR2 FQNNGV. The CDR3 is CASTRRPGGYEKLFF. DNA of the CDR3: TGTGCCAGCACCCGCCGGCCAGGGGGATATGAAAAACTGTTTTTT.

V and J are TRBV7-2 and TRBJ1-1; D is uncertain. This CDR3 is built from 13 residues. V lost 1 base, J lost 1 base, and 4 bases lay in between. CDR1 and CDR2 from the germline V gene are SGHTA and FQGNSA. CDR3 DNA sequence: TGTGCCAGCAGCTTAGTTCGGAACACTGAAGCTTTCTTT. Its translation is CASSLVRNTEAFF. The variable domain in full, with the rest retrieved from reference TRBV7-2 and TRBJ1-1, is GAGVSQSPSNKVTEKGKDVELRCDPISGHTALYWYRQSLGQGLEFLIYFQGNSAPDKSGLPSDRFSAERTGGSVSTLTIQRTQQEDSAVYLCASSLVRNTEAFFGQGTRLTVV.